This T cell receptor beta chain was recovered during a study of T cell clones after liver transplantation. Assay used: immunoSEQ multiplex PCR; TCRdb lists only in-frame clones, some missing. Among tens of thousands of clones listed, around 92% were seen once. Germline CDR1 is GTSNPN and CDR2 is SVGIG (reference sequence). Trimming took 1 base from V and 5 from J, leaving 11 bases between them. The CDR3 runs to 13 residues. This TCR was recovered from a human patient who received a liver transplant. Part of the T cell pool may stem from the graft donor. The rearrangement links TRBV30 to TRBJ2-5; D gene unclear. Specimen: CD4+ T cells from blood, collected 25 months after liver transplant. The DNA of the CDR3 is TGTGCCTGGAGTGAAGGGATCTGGGAGACCCAGTACTTC. Encoded protein: CAWSEGIWETQYF.